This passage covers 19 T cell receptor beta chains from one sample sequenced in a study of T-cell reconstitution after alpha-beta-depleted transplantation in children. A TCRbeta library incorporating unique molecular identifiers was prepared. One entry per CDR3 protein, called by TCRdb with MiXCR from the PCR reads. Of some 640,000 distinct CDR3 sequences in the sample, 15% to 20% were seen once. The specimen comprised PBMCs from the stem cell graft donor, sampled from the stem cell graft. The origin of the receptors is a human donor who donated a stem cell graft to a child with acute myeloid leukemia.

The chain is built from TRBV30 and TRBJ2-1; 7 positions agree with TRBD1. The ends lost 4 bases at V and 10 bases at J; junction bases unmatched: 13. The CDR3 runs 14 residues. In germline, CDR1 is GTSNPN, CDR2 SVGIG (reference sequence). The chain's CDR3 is CAWNPTGVRGEQFF. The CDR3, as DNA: TGTGCCTGGAACCCCACAGGGGTAAGGGGGGAGCAGTTCTTC.

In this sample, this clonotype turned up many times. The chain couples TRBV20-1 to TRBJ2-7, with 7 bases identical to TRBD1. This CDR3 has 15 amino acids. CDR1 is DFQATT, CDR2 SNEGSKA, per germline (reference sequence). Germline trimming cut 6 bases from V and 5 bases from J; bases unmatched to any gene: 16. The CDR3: CSAVKARQGGDEQYF. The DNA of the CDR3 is TGCAGTGCCGTTAAGGCCCGACAGGGCGGAGACGAGCAGTACTTC.

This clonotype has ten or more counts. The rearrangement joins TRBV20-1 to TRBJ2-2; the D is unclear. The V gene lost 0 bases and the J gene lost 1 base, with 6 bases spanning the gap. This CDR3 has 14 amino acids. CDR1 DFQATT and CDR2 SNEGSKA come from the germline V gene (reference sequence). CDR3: CSARDLVNTGELFF. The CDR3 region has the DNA TGCAGTGCTAGAGATCTGGTGAACACCGGGGAGCTGTTTTTT.

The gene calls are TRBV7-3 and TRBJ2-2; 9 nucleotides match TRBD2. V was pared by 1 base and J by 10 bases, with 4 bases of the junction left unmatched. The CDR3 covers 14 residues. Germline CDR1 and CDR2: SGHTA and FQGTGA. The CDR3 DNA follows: TGTGCCAGCAGCTTAAGCGGGGGGGCGGAGGAGCTGTTTTTT. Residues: CASSLSGGAEELFF.

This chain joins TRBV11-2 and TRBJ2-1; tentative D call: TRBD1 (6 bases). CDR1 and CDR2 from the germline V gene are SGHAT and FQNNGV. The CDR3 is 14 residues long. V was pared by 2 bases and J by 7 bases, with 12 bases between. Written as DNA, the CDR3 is TGTGCCAGCAGCTTAAATACAGGGATTAATGAGCAGTTCTTC. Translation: CASSLNTGINEQFF.

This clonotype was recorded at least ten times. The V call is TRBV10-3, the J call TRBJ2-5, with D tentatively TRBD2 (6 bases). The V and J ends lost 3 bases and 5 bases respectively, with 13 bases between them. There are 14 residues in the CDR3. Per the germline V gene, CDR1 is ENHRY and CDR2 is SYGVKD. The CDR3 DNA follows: TGTGCCATCAGTGACGGGAGTTCGGGGGAGACCCAGTACTTC. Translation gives CAISDGSSGETQYF.

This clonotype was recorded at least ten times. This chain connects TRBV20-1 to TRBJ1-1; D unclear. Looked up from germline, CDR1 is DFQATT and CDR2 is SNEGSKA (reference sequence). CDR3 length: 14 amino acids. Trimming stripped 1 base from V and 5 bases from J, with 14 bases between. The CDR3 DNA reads TGCAGTGCTAGAGCCGTGGGCGCGGGTACTGAAGCTTTCTTT. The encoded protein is CSARAVGAGTEAFF.

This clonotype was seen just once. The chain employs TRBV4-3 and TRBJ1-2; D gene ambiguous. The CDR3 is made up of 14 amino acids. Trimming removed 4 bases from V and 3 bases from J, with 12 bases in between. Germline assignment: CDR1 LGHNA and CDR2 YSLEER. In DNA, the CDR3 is TGCGCCAGCAGCCCTGACGGAGCTGACTATGGCTACACCTTC. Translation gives CASSPDGADYGYTF.

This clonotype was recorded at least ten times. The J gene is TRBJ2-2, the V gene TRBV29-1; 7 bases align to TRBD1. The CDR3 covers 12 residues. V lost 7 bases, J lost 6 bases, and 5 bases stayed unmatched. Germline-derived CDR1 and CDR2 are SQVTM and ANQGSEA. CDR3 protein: CSATGMAGELFF. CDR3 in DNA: TGCAGCGCGACAGGGATGGCCGGGGAGCTGTTTTTT.

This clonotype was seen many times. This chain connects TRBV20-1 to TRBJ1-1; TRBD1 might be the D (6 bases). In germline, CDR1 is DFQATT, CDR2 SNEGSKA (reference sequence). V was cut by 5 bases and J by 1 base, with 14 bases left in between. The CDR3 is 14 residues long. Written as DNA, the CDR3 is TGCAGTGCTTCCCGGACAGAACCGAACACTGAAGCTTTCTTT. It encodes CSASRTEPNTEAFF.

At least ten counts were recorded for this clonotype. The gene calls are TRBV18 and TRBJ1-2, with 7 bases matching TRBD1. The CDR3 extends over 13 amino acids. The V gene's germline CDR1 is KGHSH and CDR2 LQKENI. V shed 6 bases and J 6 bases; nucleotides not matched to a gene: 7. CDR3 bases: TGTGCCAGCTCGCCCGGGACAGAGGATGGCTACACCTTC. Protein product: CASSPGTEDGYTF.

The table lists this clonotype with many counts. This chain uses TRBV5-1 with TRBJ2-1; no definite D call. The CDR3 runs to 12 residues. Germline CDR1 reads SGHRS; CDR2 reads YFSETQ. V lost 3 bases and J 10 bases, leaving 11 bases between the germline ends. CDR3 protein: CASSSPGSEQFF. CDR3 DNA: TGCGCCAGCAGCTCTCCGGGCTCCGAGCAGTTCTTC. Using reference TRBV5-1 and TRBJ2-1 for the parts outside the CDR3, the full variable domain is KAGVTQTPRYLIKTRGQQVTLSCSPISGHRSVSWYQQTPGQGLQFLFEYFSETQRNKGNFPGRFSGRQFSNSRSEMNVSTLELGDSALYLCASSSPGSEQFFGPGTRLTVL.

The CDR3 DNA is TGCAGTGCTAGAGATCTAACAGTAGATTTCTATGGCTACACCTTC. Its translation is CSARDLTVDFYGYTF. The chain has TRBV20-1 and TRBJ1-2; D is ambiguous. Deletions cut 0 bases from V and 4 bases from J, with 15 bases between. The germline V gene encodes CDR1 DFQATT and CDR2 SNEGSKA (reference sequence). There are 15 residues in the CDR3.

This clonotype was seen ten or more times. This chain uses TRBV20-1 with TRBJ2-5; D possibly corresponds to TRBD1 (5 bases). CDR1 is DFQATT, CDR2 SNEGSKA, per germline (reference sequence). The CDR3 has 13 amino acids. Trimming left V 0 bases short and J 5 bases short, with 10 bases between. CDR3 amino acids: CSARDWNRETQYF. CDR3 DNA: TGCAGTGCTAGAGATTGGAACAGGGAGACCCAGTACTTC.

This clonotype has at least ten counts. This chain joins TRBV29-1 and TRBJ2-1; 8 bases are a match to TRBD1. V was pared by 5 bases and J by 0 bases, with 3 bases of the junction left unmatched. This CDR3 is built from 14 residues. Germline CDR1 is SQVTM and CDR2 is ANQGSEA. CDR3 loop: CSVPGQVSYNEQFF. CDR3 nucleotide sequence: TGCAGCGTTCCGGGACAGGTCTCCTACAATGAGCAGTTCTTC.

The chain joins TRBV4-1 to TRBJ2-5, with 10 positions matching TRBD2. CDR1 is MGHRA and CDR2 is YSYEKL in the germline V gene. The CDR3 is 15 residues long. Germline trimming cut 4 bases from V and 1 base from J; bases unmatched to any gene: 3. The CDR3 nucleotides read TGCGCCAGCAGCCGAAGCGGGGGGGGCCAAGAGACCCAGTACTTC. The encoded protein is CASSRSGGGQETQYF.

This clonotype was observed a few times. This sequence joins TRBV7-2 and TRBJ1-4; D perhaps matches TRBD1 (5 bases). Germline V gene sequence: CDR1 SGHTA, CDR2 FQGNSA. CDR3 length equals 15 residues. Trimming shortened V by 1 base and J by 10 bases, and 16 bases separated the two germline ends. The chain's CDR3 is CASSLVQAGRVKLFF. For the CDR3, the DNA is TGTGCCAGCAGCTTAGTTCAGGCAGGGAGGGTAAAACTGTTTTTT.

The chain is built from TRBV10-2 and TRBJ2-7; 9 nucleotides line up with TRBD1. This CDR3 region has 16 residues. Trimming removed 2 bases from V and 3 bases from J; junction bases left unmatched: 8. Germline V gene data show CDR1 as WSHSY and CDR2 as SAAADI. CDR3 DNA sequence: TGCGCCAGCAGTGAGGATGGGACAGGGAGACTCTACGAGCAGTACGTC. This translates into CASSEDGTGRLYEQYV.

Written as DNA, the CDR3 is TGTGCCAGCAGGGGGACAGGGAATCCGCGGGACACCGGGGAGCTGTTTTTT. Translation gives CASRGTGNPRDTGELFF. V and J are TRBV6-1 and TRBJ2-2, with 9 nucleotides matching TRBD1. This CDR3 contains 17 residues. Losses at the gene ends were 6 bases for V and 3 bases for J; bases not matched to a gene: 11. Germline CDR1 reads MNHNS; CDR2 reads SASEGT.